This section outlines one T cell receptor beta chain sequence together with its context. This clonotype was seen only a few times. Its specific antigen is unknown. One base away there is no much larger clone; base qualities are not given. Instrument on record: Illumina HiSeq 1500. The public reads were run again by TCRdb, first through fastp at Q25 and then through MiXCR, and only productive beta chains were kept. All rows with the same CDR3 protein become a single entry with the most common DNA and genes. For this sample there are about 740,000 distinct CDR3 sequences; less than 40% appear just once. The biggest ten clones account for 2.8% of the sample. Counted from cysteine to phenylalanine, this CDR3 has 16 amino acids. CDR3 DNA only is kept here, 48 bases in frame from base 1. From a lookup of the germline V gene, CDR1 and CDR2 are SGHTA and FQGNSA. A distance of 22 bases separates the germline ends of V and J, which lose 5 bases and 8 bases respectively.

The data were obtained in a study of T cell repertoires in cytomegalovirus infection (dated by TCRdb to between 2018 and 2021). A note on the overall study: Donor HLA type was relevant to the analysis, as public TCR beta signatures indicated carriage of CMV infection together with the matching HLA type.

Results and caveats for the whole study, not just this receptor: The ex vivo response was dominated by HLA-C-restricted CMV-specific TCR beta clonotypes, which also provided the single most frequent clonotype in two of eight donors. In both this cohort and an independent approximately 350-donor cohort, the cumulative frequency of public TCR beta family members distinguished carriers of CMV infection plus the relevant HLA type.

Sequencing was done on a sample of PBMCs. Rearrangement joined TRBV7-2 to TRBJ2-1; the D element might be TRBD1 or TRBD2, as each aligns at 5 bases. This TCR derives from a human donor in good health (CMV status not recorded). Some clones in this sample may be carry-over from other donors' samples. The CDR3 protein is CASSPQVSGPRYEQFF. At the DNA level, the sequence is TGTGCCAGCAGCCCCCAAGTTTCGGGGCCAAGATATGAGCAGTTCTTC.